Given below is one T cell receptor beta chain in context. This sample was included in a study of blood T cell repertoires in COVID-19. The wider study: The United States, Italy and Spain supplied acute and convalescent COVID-19 samples. Sources were T cells, B-cell-depleted T cells, or PBMCs; the material itself was cDNA or gDNA.

Germline-derived CDR1 and CDR2 are SGHNT and YYREEE (reference sequence). Trimming cost V 0 bases and J 5 bases, with 11 bases left between them. The CDR3 consists of 14 residues. Original processing methods: By means of reference gene primer amplification, nucleated cell counts were estimated. Sequencing used immunoSEQ multiplex PCR; TCRdb keeps in-frame clones, though not all of them. From that table come the V and J calls and clone size; the DNA was used to work out D and trimming. The sample records over 150,000 clones, more than 60% being singletons. Sequenced input: peripheral blood. This sequence joins TRBV5-4 and TRBJ2-5, with D possibly being TRBD2 (6 bases). The origin of this receptor is a man between 65 and 85 years old with acute or convalescent COVID-19. The CDR3 region is CASSLARRGETQYF. The DNA for the CDR3 is TGTGCCAGCAGCTTGGCCAGGAGGGGTGAGACCCAGTACTTC.